The 2 T cell receptor beta chains listed next were all sequenced from one sample in a study of blood T cell repertoires in COVID-19. The method was immunoSEQ multiplex PCR; TCRdb's version includes in-frame clones alone and lacks a portion of them. Altogether 75,000 to 100,000 clones are present, 80% to 90% being singletons, with the ten largest covering 15% to 20%. The sample comprised peripheral blood. The receptors originated from a woman of 80 years or more with acute or convalescent COVID-19.

The chain has TRBV11-2 and TRBJ1-2; a possible D gene is TRBD1 (6 bases). Deletions cut 5 bases from V and 3 bases from J, with 13 bases between. This CDR3 has 14 amino acids. Germline CDR1 reads SGHAT; CDR2 reads FQNNGV. The CDR3 bases are TGTGCCAGCAGCCAGATTAGGGGGTACTATGGCTACACCTTC. Translated, it gives CASSQIRGYYGYTF.

The chain couples TRBV24-1 to TRBJ2-7; the match to TRBD1 covers 10 bases. This CDR3 is 16 amino acids long. V lost 10 bases, J lost 2 bases, and 13 bases stayed unmatched. Per the germline V gene, CDR1 is KGHDR and CDR2 is SFDVKD. In DNA, the CDR3 is TGTGCCACTCCTTTCCGGGACAGGGGAATTCCCTACGAGCAGTACTTC. Its translation: CATPFRDRGIPYEQYF.